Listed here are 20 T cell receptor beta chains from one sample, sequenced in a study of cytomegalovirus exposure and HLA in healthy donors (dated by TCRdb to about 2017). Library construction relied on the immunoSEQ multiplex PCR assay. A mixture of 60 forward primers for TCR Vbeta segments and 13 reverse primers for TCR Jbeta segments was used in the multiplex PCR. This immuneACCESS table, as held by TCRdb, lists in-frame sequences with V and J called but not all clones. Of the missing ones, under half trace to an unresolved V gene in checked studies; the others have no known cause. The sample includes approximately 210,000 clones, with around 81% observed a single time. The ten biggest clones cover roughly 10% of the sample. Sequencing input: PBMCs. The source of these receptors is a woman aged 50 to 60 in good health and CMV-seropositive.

The CDR3 sequence: CASRKGLAGAYNEQFF. The CDR3 DNA sequence: TGTGCCAGTCGAAAGGGACTAGCGGGGGCATACAATGAGCAGTTCTTC. The chain links TRBV19 to TRBJ2-1; 14 nucleotides align to TRBD2. V lost 8 bases to trimming and J lost 4 bases; unmatched junction nucleotides: 7. Germline V lookup: CDR1 LNHDA, CDR2 SQIVND (reference sequence). CDR3 length equals 16 residues.

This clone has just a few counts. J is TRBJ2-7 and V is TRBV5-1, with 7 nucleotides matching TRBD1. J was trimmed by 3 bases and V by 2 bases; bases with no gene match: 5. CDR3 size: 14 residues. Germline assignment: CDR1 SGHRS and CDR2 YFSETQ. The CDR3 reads CASSLGPGGYEQYF. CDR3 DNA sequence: TGCGCCAGCAGCTTAGGGCCAGGGGGCTACGAGCAGTACTTC.

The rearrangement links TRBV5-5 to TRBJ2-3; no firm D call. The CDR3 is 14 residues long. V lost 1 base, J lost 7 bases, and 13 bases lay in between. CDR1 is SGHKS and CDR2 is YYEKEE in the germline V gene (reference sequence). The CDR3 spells CASSLFLLPNTQYF. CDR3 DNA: TGTGCCAGCAGCTTGTTTCTCCTACCAAATACGCAGTATTTT.

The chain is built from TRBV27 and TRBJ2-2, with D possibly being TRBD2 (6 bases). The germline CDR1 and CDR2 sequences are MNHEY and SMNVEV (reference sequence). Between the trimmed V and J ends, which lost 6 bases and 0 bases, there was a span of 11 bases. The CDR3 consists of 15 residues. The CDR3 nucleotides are TGTGCCAGCAGCATAGGAGGGGCGAACACCGGGGAGCTGTTTTTT. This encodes CASSIGGANTGELFF.

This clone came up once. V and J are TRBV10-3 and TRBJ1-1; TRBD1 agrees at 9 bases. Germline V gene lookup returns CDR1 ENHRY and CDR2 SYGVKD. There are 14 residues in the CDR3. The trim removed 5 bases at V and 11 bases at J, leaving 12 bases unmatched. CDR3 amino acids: CAISSPNRGLRAFF. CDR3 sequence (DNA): TGTGCCATCAGTTCTCCCAACAGGGGGCTCCGGGCTTTCTTT.

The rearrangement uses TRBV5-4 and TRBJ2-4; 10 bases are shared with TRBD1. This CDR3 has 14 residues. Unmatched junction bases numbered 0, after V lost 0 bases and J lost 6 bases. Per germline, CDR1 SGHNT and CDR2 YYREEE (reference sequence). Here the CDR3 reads CASSLGTGGNIQYF. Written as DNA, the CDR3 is TGTGCCAGCAGCTTGGGGACAGGGGGAAACATTCAGTACTTC. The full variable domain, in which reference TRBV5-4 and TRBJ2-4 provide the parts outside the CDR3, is ETGVTQSPTHLIKTRGQQVTLRCSSQSGHNTVSWYQQALGQGPQFIFQYYREEENGRGNFPPRFSGLQFPNYSSELNVNALELDDSALYLCASSLGTGGNIQYFGAGTRLSVL.

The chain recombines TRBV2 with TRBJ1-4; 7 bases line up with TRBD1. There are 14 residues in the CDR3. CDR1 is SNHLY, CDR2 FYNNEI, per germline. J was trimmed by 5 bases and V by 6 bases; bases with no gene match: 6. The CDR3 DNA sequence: TGTGCCAGCAGGCCCGGGACAGCGAATGAAAAACTGTTTTTT. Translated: CASRPGTANEKLFF.

Written as DNA, the CDR3 is TGTGCCAGCAGTGCCCTGACAGGAAATCAGCCCCAGCATTTT. Translation: CASSALTGNQPQHF. The V and J genes are TRBV6-1 and TRBJ1-5; tentatively, D is TRBD1 (6 bases). Germline V gene data show CDR1 as MNHNS and CDR2 as SASEGT. The CDR3 extends over 14 amino acids. The ends were cut back, 4 bases at V and 4 bases at J, with 11 bases in the middle.

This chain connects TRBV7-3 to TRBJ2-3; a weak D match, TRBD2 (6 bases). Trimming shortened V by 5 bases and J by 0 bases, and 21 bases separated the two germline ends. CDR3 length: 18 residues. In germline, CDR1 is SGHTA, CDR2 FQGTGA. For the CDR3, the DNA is TGTGCCAGCAGCCCGAAACTTACCCGGGGGACTAGCACAGATACGCAGTATTTT. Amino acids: CASSPKLTRGTSTDTQYF.

CDR3: CASSFNYGTGKGGYTF. The CDR3 nucleotides are TGTGCCAGCAGCTTTAACTACGGGACAGGAAAAGGTGGCTACACCTTC. J is TRBJ1-2 and V is TRBV5-6; 8 bases fit TRBD1. The CDR3 runs 16 residues. Germline V gene data show CDR1 as SGHDT and CDR2 as YYEEEE. The junction had 13 bases not matched to a gene; V was cut back by 2 bases and J by 7 bases.

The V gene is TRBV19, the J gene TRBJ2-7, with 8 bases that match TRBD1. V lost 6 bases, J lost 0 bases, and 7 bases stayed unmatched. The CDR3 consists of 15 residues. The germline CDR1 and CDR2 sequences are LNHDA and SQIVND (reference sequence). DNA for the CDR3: TGTGCCAGTAGAGATACAGGGGGAACCTCCTACGAGCAGTACTTC. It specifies CASRDTGGTSYEQYF.

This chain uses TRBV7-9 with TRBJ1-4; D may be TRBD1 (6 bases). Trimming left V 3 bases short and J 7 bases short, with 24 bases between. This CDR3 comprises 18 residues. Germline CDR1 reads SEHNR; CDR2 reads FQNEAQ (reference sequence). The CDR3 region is CASSFGRYRAKLVEKLFF. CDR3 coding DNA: TGTGCCAGCAGCTTTGGTCGCTACAGGGCGAAACTAGTTGAAAAACTGTTTTTT.

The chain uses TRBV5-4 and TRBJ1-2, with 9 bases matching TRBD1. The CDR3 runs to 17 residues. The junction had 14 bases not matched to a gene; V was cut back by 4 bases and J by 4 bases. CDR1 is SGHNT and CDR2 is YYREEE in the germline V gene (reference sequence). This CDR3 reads CASSPYAGTGLTYGYTF. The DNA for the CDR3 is TGTGCCAGCAGCCCGTACGCTGGGACAGGGCTTACCTATGGCTACACCTTC. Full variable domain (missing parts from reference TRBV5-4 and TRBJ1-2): ETGVTQSPTHLIKTRGQQVTLRCSSQSGHNTVSWYQQALGQGPQFIFQYYREEENGRGNFPPRFSGLQFPNYSSELNVNALELDDSALYLCASSPYAGTGLTYGYTFGSGTRLTVV.

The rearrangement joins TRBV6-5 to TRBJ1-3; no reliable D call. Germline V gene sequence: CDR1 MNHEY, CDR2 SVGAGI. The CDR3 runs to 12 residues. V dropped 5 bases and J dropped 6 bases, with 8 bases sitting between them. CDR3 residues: CASSIQENTIYF. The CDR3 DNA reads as TGTGCCAGCAGTATACAAGAAAACACCATATATTTT.

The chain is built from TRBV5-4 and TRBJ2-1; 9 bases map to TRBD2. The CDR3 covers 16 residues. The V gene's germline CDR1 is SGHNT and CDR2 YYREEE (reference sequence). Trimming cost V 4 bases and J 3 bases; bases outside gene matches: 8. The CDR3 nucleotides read TGTGCCAGCAGCACCACTAGCGGGCGGGGCTACAATGAGCAGTTCTTC. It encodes CASSTTSGRGYNEQFF.

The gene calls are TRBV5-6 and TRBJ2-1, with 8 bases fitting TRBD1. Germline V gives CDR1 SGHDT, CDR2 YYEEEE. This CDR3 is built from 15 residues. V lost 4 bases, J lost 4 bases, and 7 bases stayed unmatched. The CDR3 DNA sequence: TGTGCCAGCAGCCGGCGGTACAGGGGGTACAATGAGCAGTTCTTC. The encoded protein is CASSRRYRGYNEQFF.

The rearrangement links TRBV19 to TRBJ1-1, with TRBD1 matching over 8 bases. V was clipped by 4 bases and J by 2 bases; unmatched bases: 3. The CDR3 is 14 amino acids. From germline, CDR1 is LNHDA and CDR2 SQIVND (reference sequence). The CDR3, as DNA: TGTGCCAGTAGTAACAGGGGGAGAAACACTGAAGCTTTCTTT. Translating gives CASSNRGRNTEAFF. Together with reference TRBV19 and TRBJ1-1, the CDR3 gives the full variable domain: DGGITQSPKYLFRKEGQNVTLSCEQNLNHDAMYWYRQDPGQGLRLIYYSQIVNDFQKGDIAEGYSVSREKKESFPLTVTSAQKNPTAFYLCASSNRGRNTEAFFGQGTRLTVV.

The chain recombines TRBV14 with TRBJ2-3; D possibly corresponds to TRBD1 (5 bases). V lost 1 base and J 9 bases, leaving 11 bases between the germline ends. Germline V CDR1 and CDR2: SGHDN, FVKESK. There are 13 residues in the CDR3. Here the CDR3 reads CASSQVVQGTQYF. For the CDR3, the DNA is TGTGCCAGCAGCCAAGTCGTCCAGGGAACGCAGTATTTT.

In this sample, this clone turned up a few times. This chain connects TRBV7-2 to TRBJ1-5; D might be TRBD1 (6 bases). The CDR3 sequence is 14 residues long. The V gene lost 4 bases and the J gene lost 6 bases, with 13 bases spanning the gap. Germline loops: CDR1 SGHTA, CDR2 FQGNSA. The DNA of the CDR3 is TGTGCCAGCAGCTACATGGGGGCGGGTCAGCCCCAGCATTTT. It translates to CASSYMGAGQPQHF.

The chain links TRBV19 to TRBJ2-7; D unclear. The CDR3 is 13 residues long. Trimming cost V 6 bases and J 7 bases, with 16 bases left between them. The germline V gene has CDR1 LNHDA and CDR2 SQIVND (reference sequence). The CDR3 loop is CASRMGHLQEQYF. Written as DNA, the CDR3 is TGTGCCAGTAGAATGGGTCACCTACAGGAGCAGTACTTC.